Below, one T cell receptor beta chain is given with its context. Its target is unknown. The junction had 6 bases not matched to a gene; V was cut back by 5 bases and J by 7 bases. Per the germline V gene, CDR1 is MNHNS and CDR2 is SASEGT. There are 14 residues in the CDR3. This specimen comes from a study of glioma-infiltrating T cells after dendritic cell vaccination. Study context: Patients received three intradermal dendritic cell vaccine injections at biweekly intervals. Findings of the study overall: Complete blood and tumor specimen sets were limited to few patients. Higher TCR clonality did not directly relate to longer survival.

Input was approximately 1.8 ug genomic DNA, or all available if less. Method: immunoSEQ multiplex PCR; TCRdb's copy keeps in-frame clones and lacks some. This table holds roughly 52,000 clones, about 85% found once. The chain has TRBV6-1 and TRBJ1-3; 9 bases agree with TRBD1. Sequenced material: blood, taken before dendritic cell vaccination. This clonotype was obtained from a human donor with glioblastoma. The CDR3 nucleotides are TGTGCCAGCAGTTCCCGGACAGGGGTGAACACCATATATTTT. This gives the protein CASSSRTGVNTIYF.